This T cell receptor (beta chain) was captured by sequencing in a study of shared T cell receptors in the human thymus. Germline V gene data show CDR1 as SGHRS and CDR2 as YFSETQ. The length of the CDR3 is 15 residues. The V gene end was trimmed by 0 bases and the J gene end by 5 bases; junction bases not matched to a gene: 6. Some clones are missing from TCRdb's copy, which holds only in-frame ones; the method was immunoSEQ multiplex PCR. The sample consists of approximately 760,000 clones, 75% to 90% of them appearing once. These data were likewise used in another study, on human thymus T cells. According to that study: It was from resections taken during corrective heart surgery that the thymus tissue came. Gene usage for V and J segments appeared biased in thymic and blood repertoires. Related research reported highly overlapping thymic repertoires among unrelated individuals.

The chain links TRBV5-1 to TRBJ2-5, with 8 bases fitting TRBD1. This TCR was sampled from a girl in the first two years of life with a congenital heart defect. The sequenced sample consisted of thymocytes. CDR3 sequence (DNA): TGCGCCAGCAGCTTGGGGACAGGGTCGGAGGAGACCCAGTACTTC. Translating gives CASSLGTGSEETQYF.